A few counts support the clone carrying this T cell receptor (beta chain). As originally analysed: How many nucleated cells were present was estimated from reference gene primer amplification. This table comes from immunoSEQ multiplex PCR, and its TCRdb copy is limited to in-frame clones, with some not included. The V and J calls and clone size were taken over from that table, and D and trimming were inferred from the DNA. The table lists approximately 25,000 clones, approximately 77% of them singletons. The data were taken from a study of blood T cell repertoires in COVID-19. Study details: Samples taken during acute and convalescent COVID-19 were collected in the United States, Italy and Spain. T cells, B-cell-depleted T cells, or PBMCs provided the cDNA or gDNA that served as material.

Sequenced: peripheral blood. This receptor was taken from an elderly man with active or convalescent COVID-19.

The CDR3 loop is CASRTGNTGELFF. Here the CDR3 DNA reads TGTGCCAGCAGAACAGGGAACACCGGGGAGCTGTTTTTT. The chain recombines TRBV6-4 with TRBJ2-2, with D maybe TRBD1 (5 bases). CDR3 length: 13 residues. Germline CDR1 and CDR2: MRHNA and SNTAGT. The V and J ends lost 6 bases and 1 base respectively, with 6 bases between them.